Each of the 21 T cell receptor beta chains below was sequenced from the same sample in a study of blood T cells in healthy people across ages (dated by TCRdb to about 2015). Receptors were amplified or captured by 5' RACE. Sequenced on an Illumina HiSeq 2500. The second PCR ran for roughly 7 to 12 cycles and used a J-beta primer mix along with a sample-barcoded 5' primer. TCRdb trimmed public reads at Q25 via fastp, called clones via MiXCR and kept in-frame beta chains. Rows merge per CDR3 protein into single entries with the most common DNA and genes. For this sample the table gives 870,000 or so distinct CDR3 sequences, of which 29% were detected only once. The ten biggest clones cover 15% to 20% of the sample. Specimen: blood. Every receptor here comes from a woman older than 75 in good health.

The chain links TRBV24-1 to TRBJ2-3; TRBD2 might be the D (5 bases). CDR3 size: 15 residues. Trimming stripped 9 bases from V and 2 bases from J, with 17 bases between. Germline CDR1 reads KGHDR; CDR2 reads SFDVKD. CDR3: CATAPTGRPTDTQYF. CDR3 nucleotides: TGTGCCACCGCCCCGACGGGGAGACCCACAGATACGCAGTATTTT.

This chain connects TRBV18 to TRBJ1-4; 9 bases are a match to TRBD1. Germline V gives CDR1 KGHSH, CDR2 LQKENI. The CDR3 has 15 amino acids. The ends lost 6 bases at V and 6 bases at J; junction bases unmatched: 8. This CDR3 is CASSSQGAPDEKLFF. The CDR3 nucleotides read TGTGCCAGCTCCTCACAGGGGGCTCCTGATGAAAAACTGTTTTTT.

A few counts support this clonotype. V is TRBV11-3 and J is TRBJ2-7, with a tentative D call TRBD1 (5 bases). Germline CDR1 is SGHNT and CDR2 is YENEEA. This CDR3 spans 11 amino acids. V lost 9 bases and J lost 4, with 10 bases in between. The CDR3 protein is CARGQVYEQYF. The CDR3 DNA reads as TGTGCCAGAGGACAAGTTTACGAGCAGTACTTC.

The chain couples TRBV6-1 to TRBJ2-5; 13 bases match TRBD2. Per the germline V gene, CDR1 is MNHNS and CDR2 is SASEGT. The CDR3 is 16 residues long. The junction had 5 bases not matched to a gene; V was cut back by 3 bases and J by 4 bases. The CDR3 DNA reads TGTGCCAGCAGTGAGACTAGCGGGGGGTTGACAGAGACCCAGTACTTC. Its translation: CASSETSGGLTETQYF.

This clonotype was seen ten or more times. This chain joins TRBV29-1 and TRBJ1-2, with TRBD1 as a possible D gene (6 bases). With 5 bases removed from V and 6 bases from J, the gap between germline ends came to 13 bases. Germline values: CDR1 SQVTM, CDR2 ANQGSEA. CDR3 length: 12 residues. CDR3 in DNA: TGCAGCGTTCAACAGGGAAGCCATGGCTACACCTTC. Amino acids: CSVQQGSHGYTF.

The genes are TRBV12-3 or TRBV12-4 and TRBJ2-2, with 9 bases lining up with TRBD2. V shed 7 bases, J shed 4 bases, and the junction held 7 bases outside the gene matches. The CDR3 is 15 amino acids. The CDR3 spells CASTTQAGGTGELFF. In DNA form, the CDR3 reads TGTGCCAGCACCACCCAAGCGGGGGGCACCGGGGAGCTGTTTTTT.

V gene TRBV28 combines with J gene TRBJ2-1, with a weak D call TRBD1 (6 bases). Germline V gives CDR1 MDHEN, CDR2 SYDVKM. V was trimmed by 7 bases and J by 9 bases, leaving 10 bases between them. The CDR3 is 11 amino acids. CDR3 sequence reads: CASTKGGEQFF. In nucleotides, the CDR3 is TGTGCCAGCACCAAAGGGGGTGAGCAGTTCTTC.

The chain carries TRBV30 and TRBJ2-7; D might be TRBD1 (5 bases). V gave up 2 bases and J gave up 6 bases, with 11 bases separating them. The CDR3 has 12 residues. Germline CDR1 reads GTSNPN; CDR2 reads SVGIG (reference sequence). In DNA form, the CDR3 reads TGTGCCTGGAGTAACAGGAATCTCGAGCAGTACTTC. Its translation: CAWSNRNLEQYF. Using reference TRBV30 and TRBJ2-7 for the parts outside the CDR3, the full variable domain is SQTIHQWPATLVQPVGSPLSLECTVEGTSNPNLYWYRQAAGRGLQLLFYSVGIGQISSEVPQNLSASRPQDRQFILSSKKLLLSDSGFYLCAWSNRNLEQYFGPGTRLTVT.

This clonotype was detected a few times. The V gene is TRBV12-3 or TRBV12-4, the J gene TRBJ1-1; TRBD1 matches 8 bases. The CDR3 has 17 residues. V lost 10 bases and J lost 1; bases outside the gene matches: 17. CDR3 bases: TGTGCCACCCTTTTCCGGGACAGGCTCCAGGGGAACACTGAAGCTTTCTTT. This translates into CATLFRDRLQGNTEAFF.

This clonotype was picked up many times. This chain links TRBV25-1 with TRBJ1-1; 8 bases align to TRBD1. The CDR3 is 13 amino acids. J gave up 7 bases and V 6 bases, and 7 bases lay outside the gene matches. Germline assignment: CDR1 MGHDK and CDR2 SYGVNS. CDR3: CASSRTGTLEAFF. CDR3 DNA sequence: TGTGCCAGCAGCCGGACAGGGACGCTTGAAGCTTTCTTT.

The gene calls are TRBV18 and TRBJ1-5; D may be TRBD1 (5 bases). The CDR3 runs to 13 residues. Germline loops: CDR1 KGHSH, CDR2 LQKENI. V was clipped by 1 base and J by 7 bases, with 8 bases between them. CDR3 protein: CASSPRREQPQHF. The CDR3 bases are TGTGCCAGCTCACCACGCAGGGAGCAGCCCCAGCATTTT.

On this clonotype itself: This sequence may be a read error, since a much larger clone differs from it by one base. The chain employs TRBV9 and TRBJ2-7; maybe TRBD2 (7 bases). V lost 0 bases and J lost 3, with 13 bases in between. Germline CDR1 SGDLS, CDR2 YYNGEE. The CDR3 is made up of 15 amino acids. CDR3 sequence: CASSVDRGAIYEQYF. DNA for the CDR3: TGTGCCAGCAGCGTAGATCGGGGGGCAATCTACGAGCAGTACTTC.

The chain combines TRBV20-1 with TRBJ2-4; no clear D. The closer fit of TRBJ2-7 to the DNA end suggests the J call may be wrong. Germline loops: CDR1 DFQATT, CDR2 SNEGSKA (reference sequence). CDR3 size: 13 residues. CDR3 nucleotides: TGCAGTGCTAGAAGGACGGCCACCTACGAGCAGTACTTC. This codes for CSARRTATYEQYF.

This clonotype was detected many times. This chain joins TRBV5-5 and TRBJ2-5; TRBD1 is a possible D gene (6 bases). V was trimmed by 2 bases and J by 1 base, leaving 12 bases between them. Germline CDR1 SGHKS, CDR2 YYEKEE (reference sequence). The CDR3 is made up of 15 amino acids. The CDR3: CASSLQGWGQETQYF. In nucleotides, the CDR3 is TGTGCCAGCAGCTTACAGGGTTGGGGCCAAGAGACCCAGTACTTC.

In this sample, this clonotype turned up many times. This rearrangement joins TRBV11-2 to TRBJ2-5, with a tentative D call TRBD1 (5 bases). Deletions cut 7 bases from V and 4 bases from J, with 10 bases between. Germline values: CDR1 SGHAT, CDR2 FQNNGV. This CDR3 is built from 12 residues. The chain's CDR3 is CASKGYGETQYF. For the CDR3, the DNA is TGTGCCAGCAAGGGGTATGGAGAGACCCAGTACTTC. Complete variable domain (other parts from reference TRBV11-2 and TRBJ2-5): EAGVAQSPRYKIIEKRQSVAFWCNPISGHATLYWYQQILGQGPKLLIQFQNNGVVDDSQLPKDRFSAERLKGVDSTLKIQPAKLEDSAVYLCASKGYGETQYFGPGTRLLVL.

This clonotype was detected a few times. The chain has TRBV5-6 and TRBJ2-7; D is possibly TRBD1 or TRBD2 (5 bases each). Per the germline V gene, CDR1 is SGHDT and CDR2 is YYEEEE. This CDR3 comprises 16 residues. The V gene lost 4 bases and the J gene lost 2 bases, with 19 bases spanning the gap. The CDR3 sequence: CASSLIGGTGTYEQYF. CDR3 in DNA: TGTGCCAGCAGCCTTATCGGTGGGACGGGGACCTACGAGCAGTACTTC.

This clonotype occurred a few times. V usage is TRBV2 and J usage is TRBJ2-1; 8 bases agree with TRBD1. The CDR3 loop spans 16 amino acids. J was trimmed by 8 bases and V by 7 bases; bases with no gene match: 16. Germline CDR1 reads SNHLY; CDR2 reads FYNNEI. The CDR3 loop reads CASTLSPRTGIHEQFF. The CDR3 bases are TGTGCCAGCACCCTCTCACCTCGGACAGGGATCCATGAGCAGTTCTTC.

The rearrangement links TRBV5-1 to TRBJ2-2; TRBD2 is a possible D gene (6 bases). Germline V gene lookup returns CDR1 SGHRS and CDR2 YFSETQ. This CDR3 has 16 residues. The V end was cut by 6 bases, the J end by 2 bases, with 17 bases between. The CDR3 DNA follows: TGCGCCAGCACCCCCGGGTCGGGGACTAACACCGGGGAGCTGTTTTTT. The encoded protein is CASTPGSGTNTGELFF.

This clonotype came up a few times. The chain links TRBV7-2 to TRBJ1-3, with no clear D. Per the germline V gene, CDR1 is SGHTA and CDR2 is FQGNSA. Trimming removed 1 base at V and 0 bases at J, with 7 bases between. The CDR3 is made up of 15 amino acids. Here the CDR3 reads CASSLVTGSGNTIYF. For the CDR3, the DNA is TGTGCCAGCAGCTTAGTAACGGGCTCTGGAAACACCATATATTTT.

The chain links TRBV27 to TRBJ2-2, with 9 bases lining up with TRBD1. V lost 6 bases, J lost 4 bases, and 6 bases stayed unmatched. Germline V gene lookup returns CDR1 MNHEY and CDR2 SMNVEV (reference sequence). The CDR3 spans 15 residues. Here the CDR3 DNA reads TGTGCCAGCAGGGTTGGGACAGGGAGCACCGGGGAGCTGTTTTTT. This translates into CASRVGTGSTGELFF.

This clonotype was picked up many times. The rearrangement uses TRBV7-2 and TRBJ1-5; TRBD1 is a possible D gene (5 bases). The CDR3 contains 14 residues. With 2 bases removed from V and 7 bases from J, the gap between germline ends came to 12 bases. Germline V lookup: CDR1 SGHTA, CDR2 FQGNSA. The CDR3 region has the DNA TGTGCCAGCAGCTTAAGCTGGGGCACACAGCCCCAGCATTTT. Its protein is CASSLSWGTQPQHF.